This T cell receptor (beta chain) comes out of a study of shared clonotypes between healthy human individuals. The naive CD8 fraction comprised CD45RO-negative cells positively selected for CCR7 and excluded terminally differentiated effector memory CD45RA+ cells. Original analysis: ImmunoSEQ output lacked quality scores and full-length reads, limiting matched filtering. Clones were sequenced by immunoSEQ multiplex PCR, and TCRdb holds only the in-frame ones, with some missing. That table gives V, J and clone size, and the DNA gave D and trimming. The sample includes around 600,000 clones, 98% of them seen just once. Points on this clone: As yet, its antigen is unknown.

Regarding the study as a whole: Large depth notwithstanding, sorted-subset sequencing proved incomplete by rarefaction.

CDR1 MNHEY and CDR2 SVGAGI come from the germline V gene. The CDR3 is 13 residues long. Trimming removed 2 bases from V and 5 bases from J, with 7 bases in between. The sample was naive CD8+ T cells sorted from blood. This TCR was recovered from a man under 40 in good health. The chain joins TRBV6-5 to TRBJ2-1; D not resolved. The CDR3 DNA reads as TGTGCCAGCAGTTACGGTGGGGACAATGAGCAGTTCTTC. It codes for CASSYGGDNEQFF.